The sample holds one count of the clone carrying this TCR beta chain. Its antigen remains unidentified. The source of the sample is a study of identifying expanded T cells in peripheral blood. Germline CDR1 is LGHNA and CDR2 is YSLEER. V lost 2 bases and J 0 bases, leaving 10 bases between the germline ends. The CDR3 runs to 16 residues. Study-wide findings and caveats: Over two and four weeks, about 17 and 20 clones changed, versus approximately 1.2 between replicates. Roughly 2-week clone count variance significantly increased as total template count grew.

Only in-frame clones appear in the TCRdb table, and some are missing; sequencing was by immunoSEQ multiplex PCR. The sample includes roughly 82,000 clones, 84% of them seen just once. During the collection period, no donor immune events like infections were recorded. Sequenced sample: blood. The receptor was derived from a person aged 18-70 years in good health. The chain joins TRBV4-3 to TRBJ2-2, with TRBD1 as a possible D gene (6 bases). The CDR3 is CASSQYKGANTGELFF. CDR3 nucleotide sequence: TGCGCCAGCAGCCAATATAAGGGGGCGAACACCGGGGAGCTGTTTTTT.